These T cell receptor beta chains were read from a single sample in a study of blood T cell repertoires in COVID-19. Assay: immunoSEQ multiplex PCR; the TCRdb copy retains only in-frame clones and omits some. The sample yields more than 95,000 clones, around 87% seen once. The sequencing sample was made of peripheral blood. The receptors come from a man aged 50-60 years with acute or convalescent COVID-19. Each CDR3 is given with its conserved first and last residue. D genes are given only for firm matches. Expanded clones are given a class, and other clones once, few, many or no size at all.

abundance	v_gene	d_gene	j_gene	CDR3aa	CDR3nt
.	TRBV21-1	.	TRBJ2-1	CASSKRRGLAGGPGEQFF	TGTGCCAGCAGCAAAAGACGGGGACTAGCGGGAGGGCCGGGTGAGCAGTTCTTC
.	TRBV4-1	.	TRBJ1-5	CASSLDNNQPQHF	TGCGCCAGCAGCCTCGACAACAATCAGCCCCAGCATTTT
.	TRBV11-2	TRBD1	TRBJ2-1	CASTGGQGAIEQFF	TGTGCCAGCACCGGGGGACAGGGGGCGATTGAGCAGTTCTTC
.	TRBV28	.	TRBJ2-5	CASSPSRISRETQYF	TGTGCCAGCAGTCCCTCTAGGATTAGCAGAGAGACCCAGTACTTC
.	TRBV6-5	.	TRBJ2-2	CASRQVQGTGELFF	TGTGCCAGCAGGCAGGTCCAGGGGACCGGGGAGCTGTTTTTT
.	TRBV27	.	TRBJ1-2	CASSLNSGNGYTF	TGTGCCAGCAGTTTAAATTCAGGGAATGGCTACACCTTC
.	TRBV2	.	TRBJ2-3	CASRRTNTDTQYF	TGTGCCAGCAGGCGGACTAACACAGATACGCAGTATTTT
.	TRBV24-1	.	TRBJ2-6	CATSDGLSSGANVLTF	TGTGCCACCAGTGACGGACTGAGCTCTGGGGCCAACGTCCTGACTTTC
once	TRBV3-1/TRBV3-2	.	TRBJ1-1	CASRDSSSGTEAFF	TGTGCCAGCAGGGACAGTTCGTCAGGTACTGAAGCTTTCTTT
.	TRBV5-6	.	TRBJ1-2	CASRARVHYGYTF	TGTGCCAGTCGCGCCAGGGTGCACTATGGCTACACCTTC
.	TRBV11-3	TRBD2	TRBJ2-1	CASSLAGGYNEQFF	TGTGCCAGCAGCCTAGCGGGAGGTTACAATGAGCAGTTCTTC
.	TRBV4-1	TRBD2	TRBJ2-1	CASSTRTSGPKQFF	TGCGCCAGCAGCACCAGGACTAGCGGACCTAAGCAGTTCTTC
.	TRBV28	.	TRBJ1-4	CASPSVATNEKLFF	TGTGCCAGCCCTTCCGTAGCAACTAATGAAAAACTGTTTTTT
.	TRBV4-1	TRBD1	TRBJ1-5	CASSQEGQGGNQPQHF	TGCGCCAGCAGCCAAGAGGGACAGGGTGGGAATCAGCCCCAGCATTTT
few	TRBV4-1	TRBD1	TRBJ1-1	CASSRLQGQATEAFF	TGCGCCAGCAGCCGTTTACAAGGACAGGCCACTGAAGCTTTCTTT
.	TRBV24-1	TRBD2	TRBJ2-7	CATSETSGSHEQYF	TGTGCCACCAGTGAGACTAGCGGGAGTCACGAGCAGTACTTC
few	TRBV3-1/TRBV3-2	.	TRBJ1-2	CASSPHGGSPAGLVGYTF	TGTGCCAGCAGCCCCCATGGGGGGTCACCGGCCGGGCTCGTCGGCTACACCTTC
once	TRBV6-5	.	TRBJ2-3	CASTQGLADTQYF	TGTGCCAGCACCCAAGGACTGGCAGATACGCAGTATTTT
.	TRBV11-3	TRBD1	TRBJ1-3	CASETGRSGNTIYF	TGTGCCAGCGAGACAGGGAGAAGTGGAAACACCATATATTTT
once	TRBV28	TRBD1	TRBJ1-5	CASKGRGRNQPQHF	TGTGCCAGCAAAGGTAGGGGGCGCAATCAGCCCCAGCATTTT
.	TRBV11-3	.	TRBJ2-7	CASSLETGAGYEQYF	TGTGCCAGCAGCTTAGAGACGGGAGCTGGGTACGAGCAGTACTTC
.	TRBV5-6	TRBD1	TRBJ1-2	CASSLRGQSSGYGYTF	TGTGCCAGCAGCTTGAGGGGACAGAGTTCTGGCTATGGCTACACCTTC
.	TRBV25-1	.	TRBJ2-7	CASSEFTTLKQYF	TGTGCCAGCAGTGAATTTACTACCCTGAAGCAGTACTTC
.	TRBV2	TRBD1	TRBJ2-2	CASSETRQGAGAAGELFF	TGTGCCAGCAGTGAAACGAGACAGGGGGCAGGAGCGGCCGGGGAGCTGTTTTTT
.	TRBV5-6	.	TRBJ1-2	CASSLMAGGLYTF	TGTGCCAGCAGCTTAATGGCCGGGGGACTCTACACCTTC
once	TRBV6-5	.	TRBJ2-3	CASSQSPSTDTQYF	TGTGCCAGCAGTCAGTCCCCTAGCACAGATACGCAGTATTTT
.	TRBV2	TRBD2	TRBJ2-2	CASKEAGGANTGELFF	TGTGCCAGCAAGGAGGCGGGAGGAGCAAACACCGGGGAGCTGTTTTTT
.	TRBV28	.	TRBJ2-5	CASSTQRDILRLKETQYF	TGTGCCAGCAGCACCCAGAGGGACATCCTCCGCTTGAAAGAGACCCAGTACTTC
.	TRBV5-4	TRBD2	TRBJ2-7	CASSFGGRAYEQYF	TGTGCCAGCAGCTTTGGCGGGAGGGCCTACGAGCAGTACTTC
.	TRBV27	TRBD1	TRBJ1-2	CASSLARTGGYYGYTF	TGTGCCAGCAGTTTAGCCCGGACAGGGGGCTACTATGGCTACACCTTC
.	TRBV18	.	TRBJ2-1	CASSPSPYNEQFF	TGTGCCAGCTCACCAAGCCCCTACAATGAGCAGTTCTTC
.	TRBV18	TRBD1	TRBJ1-6	CASSPATGGYSPLHF	TGTGCCAGCTCACCGGCTACAGGGGGTTACTCACCCCTCCACTTT
.	TRBV28	.	TRBJ2-7	CASSFGRYYEQYF	TGTGCCAGCAGTTTTGGCAGGTACTACGAGCAGTACTTC
.	TRBV15	.	TRBJ2-2	CATSRQDSYTGELFF	TGTGCCACCAGCAGGCAGGACTCCTACACCGGGGAGCTGTTTTTT
.	TRBV11-2	.	TRBJ2-7	CASSLGGRNEQYF	TGTGCCAGCAGCTTAGGGGGCAGGAACGAGCAGTACTTC
.	TRBV6-5	TRBD2	TRBJ2-5	CASRLGLAGTQYF	TGTGCCAGCAGACTGGGGCTAGCGGGGACCCAGTACTTC
.	TRBV2	.	TRBJ2-7	CASREDRYEQYF	TGTGCCAGCAGGGAGGACCGCTACGAGCAGTACTTC
.	TRBV2	TRBD1	TRBJ2-5	CASSENRGHQETQYF	TGTGCCAGCAGTGAAAACAGGGGGCATCAAGAGACCCAGTACTTC
.	TRBV4-2	TRBD2	TRBJ2-7	CASSQGGVFGEQYF	TGTGCCAGCAGCCAGGGAGGGGTCTTTGGCGAGCAGTACTTC
.	TRBV19	TRBD1	TRBJ1-6	CASSAQGQGGSPLHF	TGTGCCAGTAGTGCGCAGGGACAGGGAGGCTCACCCCTCCACTTT
.	TRBV9	.	TRBJ2-1	CASSPPLPLYNEQFF	TGTGCCAGCAGCCCCCCTCTACCCTTATACAATGAGCAGTTCTTC
.	TRBV3-1/TRBV3-2	.	TRBJ2-7	CASSQPGDSYEQYF	TGTGCCAGCAGCCAGCCAGGCGACTCCTACGAGCAGTACTTC
.	TRBV19	TRBD1	TRBJ1-1	CASSIDGTANTEAFF	TGTGCCAGTAGTATAGATGGGACAGCGAACACTGAAGCTTTCTTT
.	TRBV6-5	TRBD2	TRBJ2-7	CASSYSGLAGGEQYF	TGTGCCAGCAGTTACTCGGGACTAGCGGGAGGGGAGCAGTACTTC
.	TRBV5-4	.	TRBJ1-2	CASSKVADIYGYTF	TGTGCCAGCAGTAAGGTAGCGGACATCTATGGCTACACCTTC
few	TRBV28	TRBD2	TRBJ2-4	CASSLLAELAKNIQYF	TGTGCCAGCAGCCTTCTAGCGGAGCTAGCCAAAAACATTCAGTACTTC
.	TRBV5-1	.	TRBJ1-5	CASSLDPSGQPQHF	TGCGCCAGCAGCTTGGACCCATCGGGTCAGCCCCAGCATTTT
.	TRBV7-9	.	TRBJ1-1	CASSFGGGGPNTEAFF	TGTGCCAGCAGCTTCGGTGGGGGGGGCCCAAACACTGAAGCTTTCTTT
.	TRBV5-1	TRBD1	TRBJ1-1	CASSPGQGETEAFF	TGCGCCAGCAGCCCCGGACAGGGGGAAACTGAAGCTTTCTTT
once	TRBV9	.	TRBJ2-2	CASSVAPGMTTGELFF	TGTGCCAGCAGCGTAGCCCCAGGGATGACAACCGGGGAGCTGTTTTTT
.	TRBV15	.	TRBJ1-1	CATSRSLSVNTEAFF	TGTGCCACCAGCAGATCCTTGTCAGTGAACACTGAAGCTTTCTTT
once	TRBV4-1	TRBD1	TRBJ1-1	CASLNPGGRRNTEAFF	TGCGCCAGCCTTAACCCAGGGGGCCGGAGGAACACTGAAGCTTTCTTT
.	TRBV6-5	.	TRBJ2-7	CASGGIAEGEQYF	TGTGCCAGCGGGGGAATAGCGGAGGGCGAGCAGTACTTC
.	TRBV30	TRBD1	TRBJ1-4	CALGQRNEKLFF	TGTGCCTTGGGACAGCGTAATGAAAAACTGTTTTTT
.	TRBV7-9	.	TRBJ2-1	CASSPTAPGGHNEQFF	TGTGCCAGCAGCCCGACGGCCCCGGGTGGCCACAATGAGCAGTTCTTC
.	TRBV10-3	TRBD1	TRBJ2-5	CAIQGRLGGETQYF	TGTGCCATACAGGGGAGACTCGGTGGAGAGACCCAGTACTTC
.	TRBV19	TRBD1	TRBJ1-4	CASRHRGLEKLFF	TGTGCCAGTAGGCACAGGGGGCTAGAAAAACTGTTTTTT